The 20 T cell receptor beta chains given below trace back to one sample, sequenced in a study of cytomegalovirus exposure and HLA in healthy donors. Libraries were prepared by immunoSEQ multiplex PCR; TCRdb keeps only in-frame clonotypes and omits some of them. The sample has roughly 250,000 clones; about 86% are singletons. What was sequenced was PBMCs. The source of these receptors is a young man in good health and CMV-seronegative.

J is TRBJ1-2 and V is TRBV9; D gene ambiguous. CDR3 length: 15 residues. Germline-derived CDR1 and CDR2 are SGDLS and YYNGEE. V lost 4 bases and J lost 6, with 19 bases in between. The CDR3 sequence: CASSSLPGSGNGYTF. The CDR3 nucleotides are TGTGCCAGCAGCTCGCTACCGGGATCAGGAAATGGCTACACCTTC.

The V and J genes are TRBV19 and TRBJ2-7; 9 nucleotides line up with TRBD2. CDR1 and CDR2 (germline): LNHDA, SQIVND (reference sequence). V gave up 3 bases and J gave up 3 bases; unmatched junction bases: 6. This CDR3 contains 15 residues. The CDR3: CASSILAGWSYEQYF. CDR3 DNA: TGTGCCAGTAGTATTCTAGCGGGATGGAGCTACGAGCAGTACTTC. The complete variable domain, with remaining parts taken from reference TRBV19 and TRBJ2-7, reads DGGITQSPKYLFRKEGQNVTLSCEQNLNHDAMYWYRQDPGQGLRLIYYSQIVNDFQKGDIAEGYSVSREKKESFPLTVTSAQKNPTAFYLCASSILAGWSYEQYFGPGTRLTVT.

This clone came up a few times. The rearrangement links TRBV4-3 to TRBJ1-1; tentative D call: TRBD1 (6 bases). CDR1 and CDR2 (germline): LGHNA, YSLEER. CDR3 length: 14 amino acids. V was pared by 1 base and J by 11 bases, with 17 bases between. This chain's CDR3 is CASSQAPQGLGAFF. In DNA form, the CDR3 reads TGCGCCAGCAGCCAAGCCCCACAGGGTCTTGGGGCTTTCTTT.

The table lists this clone with a count of one. The chain links TRBV29-1 to TRBJ1-2; D might be TRBD1 (5 bases). V lost 4 bases and J lost 8, with 17 bases in between. This CDR3 has 13 residues. Germline-derived CDR1 and CDR2 are SQVTM and ANQGSEA. The CDR3 loop reads CSVGFGGWEGYTF. The CDR3, as DNA: TGCAGCGTTGGGTTCGGGGGGTGGGAAGGCTACACCTTC.

This chain joins TRBV7-2 and TRBJ1-6; maybe TRBD1 (5 bases). CDR3 size: 15 residues. Trimming shortened V by 1 base and J by 8 bases, and 12 bases separated the two germline ends. CDR1 SGHTA and CDR2 FQGNSA come from the germline V gene. CDR3 in DNA: TGTGCCAGCAGCTTAGTGACCGGGGGTGATTCACCCCTCCACTTT. Translation gives CASSLVTGGDSPLHF.

The chain couples TRBV10-1 to TRBJ2-7; weak D call: TRBD1 (5 bases). With 1 base removed from V and 7 bases from J, the gap between germline ends came to 11 bases. Germline CDR1 WNHNN, CDR2 SYGVQD (reference sequence). The CDR3 runs to 13 residues. The CDR3 protein is CASSEWGIGEQYF. The CDR3 DNA reads as TGCGCCAGCAGTGAGTGGGGCATTGGGGAGCAGTACTTC.

CDR3 DNA: TGCAGCGTAGCGGGGGGGCGAGAGACCCAGTACTTC. Translation: CSVAGGRETQYF. The rearrangement links TRBV29-1 to TRBJ2-5; TRBD2 aligns across 10 bases. From germline, CDR1 is SQVTM and CDR2 ANQGSEA. The ends lost 6 bases at V and 4 bases at J; junction bases unmatched: 2. The CDR3 length is 12 residues.

The chain has TRBV6-6 and TRBJ1-2; the D gene is possibly TRBD1 (5 bases). CDR3 length: 13 residues. Per germline, CDR1 MNHNY and CDR2 SVGAGI (reference sequence). V shed 2 bases and J shed 3 bases, with 7 bases lying between them. In nucleotides, the CDR3 is TGTGCCAGCAGTTACCAGGGTGACTATGGCTACACCTTC. It codes for CASSYQGDYGYTF.

The sample holds a few counts of this clone. This rearrangement joins TRBV6-1 to TRBJ1-5; 7 positions agree with TRBD1. Germline CDR1 reads MNHNS; CDR2 reads SASEGT. The V gene end was trimmed by 6 bases and the J gene end by 7 bases; junction bases not matched to a gene: 3. This CDR3 is built from 12 residues. The CDR3 bases are TGTGCCAGCAGGCTCAGGGGGCAGCCCCAGCATTTT. Translation: CASRLRGQPQHF.

V is TRBV4-3 and J is TRBJ2-5, with D perhaps TRBD2 (6 bases). The V end was cut by 1 base, the J end by 2 bases, with 20 bases between. The CDR3 runs to 18 residues. The germline gives CDR1 LGHNA, CDR2 YSLEER. The CDR3 DNA sequence: TGCGCCAGCAGCCAAGGCCGTGGAAGCCGGGGGAAGCAAGAGACCCAGTACTTC. This gives the protein CASSQGRGSRGKQETQYF.

The V and J genes are TRBV5-1 and TRBJ2-7, with 7 bases matching TRBD1. With V trimmed by 4 bases and J by 2 bases, 12 bases remained unmatched. The CDR3 length is 16 residues. The germline CDR1 and CDR2 sequences are SGHRS and YFSETQ. In DNA form, the CDR3 reads TGCGCCAGCAGCCGGAGCCGGGACAGTCAAGCCTACGAGCAGTACTTC. Protein product: CASSRSRDSQAYEQYF.

The sample holds one count of this clone. The rearrangement links TRBV27 to TRBJ2-3, with D perhaps TRBD2 (6 bases). This CDR3 has 16 residues. Trimming took off 1 base at V and 0 bases at J, with 11 bases between the two ends. Germline V gene sequence: CDR1 MNHEY, CDR2 SMNVEV (reference sequence). CDR3 DNA: TGTGCCAGCAGTTTATGGGGCGGGGCTAGCACAGATACGCAGTATTTT. Its translation: CASSLWGGASTDTQYF.

The chain couples TRBV28 to TRBJ1-2; D is perhaps TRBD1 (5 bases). The CDR3 is 12 residues long. From germline, CDR1 is MDHEN and CDR2 SYDVKM. V gave up 1 base and J gave up 8 bases, with 8 bases separating them. CDR3 amino acids: CASSLSGRGYTF. CDR3 sequence (DNA): TGTGCCAGCAGTTTATCAGGGCGCGGCTACACCTTC.

Only one count was recorded for this clone. DNA of the CDR3: TGTGCCAGCAGGGACAGGAGCTCCTATAATTCACCCCTCCACTTT. Protein product: CASRDRSSYNSPLHF. V and J are TRBV2 and TRBJ1-6; 7 nucleotides agree with TRBD1. Trimming removed 6 bases from V and 0 bases from J; junction bases left unmatched: 2. In germline, CDR1 is SNHLY, CDR2 FYNNEI. CDR3 length: 15 amino acids.

This chain uses TRBV6-1 with TRBJ2-7; D gene unclear. Between the trimmed V and J ends, which lost 0 bases and 3 bases, there was a span of 6 bases. CDR1 is MNHNS and CDR2 is SASEGT in the germline V gene. This CDR3 contains 13 residues. CDR3 loop: CASSEAWSYEQYF. The CDR3 DNA is TGTGCCAGCAGTGAAGCGTGGAGCTACGAGCAGTACTTC.

V gene TRBV5-6 combines with J gene TRBJ1-4; TRBD1 matches 7 bases. The ends lost 3 bases at V and 4 bases at J; junction bases unmatched: 9. The CDR3 totals 16 residues. Per germline, CDR1 SGHDT and CDR2 YYEEEE. CDR3 DNA sequence: TGTGCCAGCAGCTGGGGCCCGACAGGGAATAATGAAAAACTGTTTTTT. Amino acids: CASSWGPTGNNEKLFF.

V usage is TRBV5-1 and J usage is TRBJ1-1; no firm D call. Trimming removed 1 base from V and 0 bases from J, with 13 bases in between. Germline CDR1 is SGHRS and CDR2 is YFSETQ. The CDR3 loop spans 16 amino acids. In DNA form, the CDR3 reads TGCGCCAGCAGCTTGAGCATAGGGAGCATGAACACTGAAGCTTTCTTT. It translates to CASSLSIGSMNTEAFF.

The chain uses TRBV7-2 and TRBJ2-7, with 8 bases fitting TRBD2. The length of the CDR3 is 15 residues. V lost 1 base and J lost 4; bases outside the gene matches: 6. CDR1 SGHTA and CDR2 FQGNSA come from the germline V gene. Written as DNA, the CDR3 is TGTGCCAGCAGCTTAGACGCTAGCGGGTATTACGAGCAGTACTTC. Translating it yields CASSLDASGYYEQYF.

This chain connects TRBV5-4 to TRBJ2-7; 10 bases are a match to TRBD2. The germline V gene encodes CDR1 SGHNT and CDR2 YYREEE (reference sequence). V shed 2 bases and J 5 bases; nucleotides not matched to a gene: 7. There are 15 residues in the CDR3. The CDR3 spells CASSLPGLALNEQYF. CDR3 nucleotide sequence: TGTGCCAGCAGCTTACCGGGACTAGCGCTGAACGAGCAGTACTTC.

The chain recombines TRBV4-1 with TRBJ2-7, with D possibly TRBD1 on 6 matching bases. Germline V gene lookup returns CDR1 MGHRA and CDR2 YSYEKL. V lost 3 bases, J lost 2 bases, and 14 bases lay in between. This CDR3 has 15 residues. The CDR3 here is CASSQSPGEPYEQYF. Written as DNA, the CDR3 is TGCGCCAGCAGCCAGTCCCCAGGGGAGCCCTACGAGCAGTACTTC.